This TCR beta chain was captured in a study of T cell clonality in common variable immunodeficiency. The study's findings and limits: What drives increased CVID clonality needs T cell subpopulation sequencing. In common variable immunodeficiency, TCR beta chains reportedly carried fewer deletions and N-nucleotide insertions. Patient heterogeneity in the CVID cohort limited correlations between repertoire features and clinical complications.

The sample holds many counts of this clone. The antigen is undetermined. The missing CDR3 end, 3 residues past where the read stops, is filled in from the germline J gene. Sequencing input was equivalent genomic DNA from CVID and controls. The repertoire was sequenced with immunoSEQ multiplex PCR; TCRdb's copy has only in-frame clones and lacks some. This sample comprises about 32,000 clones, none seen once only. This CDR3 comprises 14 residues. The germline CDR1 and CDR2 sequences are DFQATT and SNEGSKA (reference sequence). This receptor was identified in a person aged 18-70 years in good health. The V call is TRBV20-1, the J call TRBJ1-2; the D is unclear. Source material: peripheral blood mononuclear cells. The CDR3 reads CSARVNTKEGGYTF. CDR3 DNA, as far as it was read: TGCAGTGCTAGAGTAAACACAAAAGAGGGCGGC.